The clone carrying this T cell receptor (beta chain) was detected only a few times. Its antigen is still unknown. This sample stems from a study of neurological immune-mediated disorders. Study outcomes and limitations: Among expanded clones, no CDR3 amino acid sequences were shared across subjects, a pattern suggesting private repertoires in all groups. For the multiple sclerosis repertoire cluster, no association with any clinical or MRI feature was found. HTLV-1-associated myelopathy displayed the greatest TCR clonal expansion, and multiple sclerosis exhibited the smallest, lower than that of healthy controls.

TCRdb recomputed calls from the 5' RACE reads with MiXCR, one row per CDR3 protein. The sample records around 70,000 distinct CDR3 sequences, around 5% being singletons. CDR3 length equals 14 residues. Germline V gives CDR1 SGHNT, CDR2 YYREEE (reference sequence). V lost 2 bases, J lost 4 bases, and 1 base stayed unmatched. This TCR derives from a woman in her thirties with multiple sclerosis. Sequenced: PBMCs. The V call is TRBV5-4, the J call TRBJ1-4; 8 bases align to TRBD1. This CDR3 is CASSFDRGNEKLFF. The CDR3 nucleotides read TGTGCCAGCAGCTTCGACAGGGGTAATGAAAAACTGTTTTTT.